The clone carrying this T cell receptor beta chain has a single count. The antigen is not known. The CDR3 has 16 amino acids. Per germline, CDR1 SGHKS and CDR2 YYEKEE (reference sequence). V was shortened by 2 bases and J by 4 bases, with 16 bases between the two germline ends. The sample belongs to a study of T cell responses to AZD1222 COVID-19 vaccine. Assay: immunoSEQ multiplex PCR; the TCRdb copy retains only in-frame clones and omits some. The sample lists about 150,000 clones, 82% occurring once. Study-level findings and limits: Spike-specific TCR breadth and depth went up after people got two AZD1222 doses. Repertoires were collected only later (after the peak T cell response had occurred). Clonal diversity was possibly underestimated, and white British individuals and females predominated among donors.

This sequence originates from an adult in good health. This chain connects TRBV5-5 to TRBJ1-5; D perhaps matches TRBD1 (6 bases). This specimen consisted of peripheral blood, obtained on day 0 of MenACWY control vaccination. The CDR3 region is CASSFFPDRLNQPQHF. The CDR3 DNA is TGTGCCAGCAGCTTTTTTCCGGACAGATTAAATCAGCCCCAGCATTTT.